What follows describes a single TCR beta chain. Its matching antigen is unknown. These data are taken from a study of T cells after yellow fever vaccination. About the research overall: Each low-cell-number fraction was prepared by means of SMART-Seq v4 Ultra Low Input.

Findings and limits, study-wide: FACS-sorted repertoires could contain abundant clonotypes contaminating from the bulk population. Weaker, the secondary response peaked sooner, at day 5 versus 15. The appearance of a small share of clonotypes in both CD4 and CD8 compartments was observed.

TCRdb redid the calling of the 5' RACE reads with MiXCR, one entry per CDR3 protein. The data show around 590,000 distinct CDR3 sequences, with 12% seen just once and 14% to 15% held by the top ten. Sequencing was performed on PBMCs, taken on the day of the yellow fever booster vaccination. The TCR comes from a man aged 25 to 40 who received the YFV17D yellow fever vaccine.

CDR3 sequence reads: CASSELEDGYTF. CDR3 coding DNA: TGTGCCAGCAGTGAGCTTGAAGACGGCTACACCTTC. The chain joins TRBV2 to TRBJ1-2; D unclear. Deletions cut 3 bases from V and 8 bases from J, with 10 bases between. Germline V gives CDR1 SNHLY, CDR2 FYNNEI. This CDR3 comprises 12 residues.